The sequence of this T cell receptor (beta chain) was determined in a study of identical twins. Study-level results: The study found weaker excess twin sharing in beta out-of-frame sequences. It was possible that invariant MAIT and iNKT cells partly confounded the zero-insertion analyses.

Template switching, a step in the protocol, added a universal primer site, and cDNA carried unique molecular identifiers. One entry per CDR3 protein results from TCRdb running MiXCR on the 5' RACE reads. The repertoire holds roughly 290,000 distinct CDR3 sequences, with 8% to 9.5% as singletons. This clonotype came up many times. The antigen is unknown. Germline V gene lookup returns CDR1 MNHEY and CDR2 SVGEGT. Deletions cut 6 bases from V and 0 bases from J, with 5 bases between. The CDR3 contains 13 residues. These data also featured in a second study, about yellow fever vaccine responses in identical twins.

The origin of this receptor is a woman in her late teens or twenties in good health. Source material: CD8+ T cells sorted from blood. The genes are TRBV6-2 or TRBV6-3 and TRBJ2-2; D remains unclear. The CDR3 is CASRKPNTGELFF. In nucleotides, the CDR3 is TGTGCCAGCAGAAAACCGAACACCGGGGAGCTGTTTTTT.